The sequence of this TCR beta chain was determined in a study of blood T cell repertoires in COVID-19. Study details: Sites in the United States, Italy and Spain provided acute and convalescent COVID-19 samples. From T cells, B-cell-depleted T cells, or PBMCs came the material, which was cDNA or gDNA.

The repertoire was sequenced with immunoSEQ multiplex PCR; TCRdb's copy has only in-frame clones and lacks some. The sample consists of around 300,000 clones, roughly 88% of them appearing once. V was trimmed by 8 bases and J by 4 bases, leaving 11 bases between them. From germline, CDR1 is SNHLY and CDR2 FYNNEI. CDR3 length equals 12 residues. The source material was peripheral blood. The source is a woman aged 70 to 79 with acute or convalescent COVID-19. This chain connects TRBV2 to TRBJ1-1, with D tentatively TRBD1 (6 bases). This CDR3 is CASYRVSTEAFF. DNA of the CDR3: TGTGCCAGCTACAGGGTGAGCACTGAAGCTTTCTTT.